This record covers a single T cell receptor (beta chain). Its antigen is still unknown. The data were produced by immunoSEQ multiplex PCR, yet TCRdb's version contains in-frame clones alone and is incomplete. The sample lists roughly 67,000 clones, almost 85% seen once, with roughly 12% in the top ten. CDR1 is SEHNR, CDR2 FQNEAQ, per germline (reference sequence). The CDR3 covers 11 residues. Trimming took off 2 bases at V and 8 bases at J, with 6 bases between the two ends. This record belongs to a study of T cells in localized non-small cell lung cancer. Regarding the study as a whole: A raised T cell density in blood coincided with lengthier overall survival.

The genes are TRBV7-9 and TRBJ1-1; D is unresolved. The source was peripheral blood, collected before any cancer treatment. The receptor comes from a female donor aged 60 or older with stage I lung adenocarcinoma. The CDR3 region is CASSLTVEAFF. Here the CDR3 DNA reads TGTGCCAGCAGCTTAACGGTAGAAGCTTTCTTT.